This T cell receptor beta chain was obtained from a study of identical twins. Study observations and caveats: Findings came from cross-sectional statistics, without long-term follow-up of donors. Less excess twin sharing appeared in beta out-of-frame sequences.

TCRdb fed the 5' RACE reads into MiXCR, producing one record per CDR3 protein. The table records about 1.7 million distinct CDR3 sequences, around a third of them present only once. Comments on this clonotype: The antigen remains unidentified.

The germline V and J ends were trimmed by 6 bases and 5 bases, with 16 bases remaining between them. CDR1 MNHEY and CDR2 SVGAGI come from the germline V gene. This CDR3 comprises 14 residues. The sample comprised cord blood. The chain links TRBV6-5 to TRBJ1-1, with D tentatively TRBD1 (6 bases). This TCR was recovered from a newborn girl in good health. CDR3 bases: TGTGCCAGCAGCTCAGGAGGGGGAGGGACTGAAGCTTTCTTT. Encoded protein: CASSSGGGGTEAFF.